This T cell receptor (beta chain) derives from a study of blood T cell repertoires in COVID-19. About the research overall: Acute and convalescent COVID-19 specimens originated in the United States, Italy and Spain.

Only in-frame clones appear in the TCRdb table, and some are missing; sequencing was by immunoSEQ multiplex PCR. The sample shows tens of thousands of clones, almost 85% of them seen only once. CDR1 and CDR2 (germline): MNHEY, SVGAGI. The CDR3 loop spans 14 amino acids. V dropped 7 bases and J dropped 0 bases, with 13 bases sitting between them. V gene TRBV6-5 combines with J gene TRBJ2-7, with TRBD1 as a possible D gene (7 bases). The TCR was taken from a man between 60 and 75 years old with acute or convalescent COVID-19. The sequenced material came from peripheral blood. CDR3 loop: CASIGGGNSYEQYF. The DNA of the CDR3 is TGTGCCAGCATAGGGGGCGGGAACTCCTACGAGCAGTACTTC.